The clone carrying this T cell receptor beta chain was observed a handful of times. What it binds is unknown. This record comes from a study of cytomegalovirus exposure and HLA in healthy donors. Study as a whole: Of the donors genotyped, several hundred in all, 80% to 85% fell in the Caucasian-associated ancestry cluster. Whole-study results and caveats: Cytomegalovirus status was reportedly diagnosed by the classifier with high sensitivity and specificity. Association of 16,951 TCR beta sequences with HLA alleles was found at 0.05 false discovery rate in a later analysis.

CDR1 SGHVS and CDR2 FQNEAQ come from the germline V gene. This CDR3 spans 15 amino acids. J gave up 0 bases and V 4 bases, and 5 bases lay outside the gene matches. PCR used 60 Vbeta primers and 13 Jbeta primers. Data came from immunoSEQ multiplex PCR; TCRdb stores just in-frame clones and leaves some out. The sample yields 150,000 to 200,000 clones, around 80% seen once. Nominally healthy donors provided the samples, though records likely missed some immune exposures. The gene calls are TRBV7-8 and TRBJ1-1, with 7 bases identical to TRBD1. Specimen: PBMCs. This sequence originates from a man aged 18 to 29 in good health and CMV-seronegative. Here the CDR3 reads CASSSKTGMNTEAFF. The CDR3 coding sequence is TGTGCCAGCAGCTCCAAGACAGGGATGAACACTGAAGCTTTCTTT.